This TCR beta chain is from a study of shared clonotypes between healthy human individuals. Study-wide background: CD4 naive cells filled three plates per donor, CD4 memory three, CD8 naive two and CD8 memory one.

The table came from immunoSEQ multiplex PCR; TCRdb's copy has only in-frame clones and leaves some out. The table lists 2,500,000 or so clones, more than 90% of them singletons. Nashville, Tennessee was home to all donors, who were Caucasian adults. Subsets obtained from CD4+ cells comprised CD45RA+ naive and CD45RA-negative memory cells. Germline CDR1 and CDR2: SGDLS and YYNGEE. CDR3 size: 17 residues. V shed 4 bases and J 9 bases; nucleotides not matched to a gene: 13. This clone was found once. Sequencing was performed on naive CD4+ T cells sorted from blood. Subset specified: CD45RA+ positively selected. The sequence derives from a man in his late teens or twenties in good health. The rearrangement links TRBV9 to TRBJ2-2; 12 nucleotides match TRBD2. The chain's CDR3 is CASSPHVASGGARELFF. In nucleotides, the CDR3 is TGTGCCAGCAGCCCCCATGTGGCTAGCGGGGGGGCTAGGGAGCTGTTTTTT.